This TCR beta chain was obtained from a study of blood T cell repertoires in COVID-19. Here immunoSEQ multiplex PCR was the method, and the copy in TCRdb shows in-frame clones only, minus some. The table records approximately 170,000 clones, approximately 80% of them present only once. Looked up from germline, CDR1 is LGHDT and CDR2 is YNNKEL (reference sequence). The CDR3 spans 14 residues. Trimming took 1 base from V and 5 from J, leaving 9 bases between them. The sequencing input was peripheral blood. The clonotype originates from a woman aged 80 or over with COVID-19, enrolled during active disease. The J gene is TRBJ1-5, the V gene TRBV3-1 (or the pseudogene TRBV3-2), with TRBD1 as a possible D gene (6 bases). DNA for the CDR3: TGTGCCAGCAGCCAAGGGACAGTTTATCAGCCCCAGCATTTT. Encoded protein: CASSQGTVYQPQHF.